This T cell receptor (beta chain) is from a study of TIL therapy for anti-PD-1-resistant metastatic lung cancer. Across the study: Most patients had lung adenocarcinoma; four tumors were EGFR-mutant, two ALK-rearranged; half smoked currently or formerly.

The immunoSEQ assay was v3. Here immunoSEQ multiplex PCR was the method, and the copy in TCRdb shows in-frame clones only, minus some. In the table there are roughly 57,000 clones, about 81% of which are singletons. V lost 0 bases to trimming and J lost 0 bases, with 15 bases between them. CDR1 is MGHRA and CDR2 is YSYEKL in the germline V gene. The CDR3 length is 18 residues. Stated time point: pre-treatment sample, taken before nivolumab and TIL therapy. Patients were adults with stage 4 NSCLC. Worth noting for this clone: Its specificity is not known.

Findings of the study overall: Patients were highly selected, enriched for treatment-naive, never-smoker and oncogene-addicted cases.

This material consisted of blood, taken at baseline. The TCR sequence derives from a person between 25 and 79 years old with non-small cell lung cancer. The chain is built from TRBV4-1 and TRBJ2-1; D unclear. For the CDR3, the DNA is TGCGCCAGCAGCCAAGATCGGTCTGCGGTTACCTCCTACAATGAGCAGTTCTTC. Residues: CASSQDRSAVTSYNEQFF.